The next 3 T cell receptor beta chains were all read from a single sample in a study of siplizumab effects on memory and regulatory T cells. The data were produced by immunoSEQ multiplex PCR, yet TCRdb's version contains in-frame clones alone and is incomplete. The sample holds roughly 120,000 clones, roughly nine tenths seen once. Sequenced input: Tregs sorted from blood. These receptors were taken from a human donor in good health.

The genes are TRBV27 and TRBJ1-2; tentative D call: TRBD1 (6 bases). The germline V and J ends were trimmed by 1 base and 4 bases, with 13 bases remaining between them. Per germline, CDR1 MNHEY and CDR2 SMNVEV (reference sequence). CDR3 length: 15 residues. CDR3: CASSLYGGRSYGYTF. For the CDR3, the DNA is TGTGCCAGCAGTTTATACGGGGGGCGCAGCTATGGCTACACCTTC.

V is TRBV25-1 and J is TRBJ1-4, with TRBD1 matching 7 bases. This CDR3 is built from 13 residues. Germline assignment: CDR1 MGHDK and CDR2 SYGVNS. After removal of 6 bases from V and 10 bases from J, the junction contained 8 bases not matched to a gene. The CDR3 loop reads CASSYRGFGKLFF. The DNA of the CDR3 is TGTGCCAGCAGCTACAGGGGATTCGGAAAACTGTTTTTT.

The genes are TRBV6-6 and TRBJ1-5; perhaps TRBD1 as D (5 bases). V dropped 0 bases and J dropped 9 bases, with 15 bases sitting between them. Germline values: CDR1 MNHNY, CDR2 SVGAGI (reference sequence). The CDR3 runs 15 residues. The CDR3 spells CASSYSSGGTRPQHF. The CDR3 nucleotides are TGTGCCAGCAGTTACTCGTCGGGAGGGACTAGGCCCCAGCATTTT.